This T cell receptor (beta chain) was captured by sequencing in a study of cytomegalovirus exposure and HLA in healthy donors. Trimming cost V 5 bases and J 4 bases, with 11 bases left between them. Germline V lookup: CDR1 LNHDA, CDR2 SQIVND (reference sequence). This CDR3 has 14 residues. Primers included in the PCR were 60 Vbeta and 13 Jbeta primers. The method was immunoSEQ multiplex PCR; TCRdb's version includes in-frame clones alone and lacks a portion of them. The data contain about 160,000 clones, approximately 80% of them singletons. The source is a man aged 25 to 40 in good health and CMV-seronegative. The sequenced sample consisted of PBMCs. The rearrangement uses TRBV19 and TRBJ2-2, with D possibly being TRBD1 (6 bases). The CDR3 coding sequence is TGTGCCAGTAGTCCCTACAGGGTCACCGGGGAGCTGTTTTTT. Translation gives CASSPYRVTGELFF. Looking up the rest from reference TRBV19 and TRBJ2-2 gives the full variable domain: DGGITQSPKYLFRKEGQNVTLSCEQNLNHDAMYWYRQDPGQGLRLIYYSQIVNDFQKGDIAEGYSVSREKKESFPLTVTSAQKNPTAFYLCASSPYRVTGELFFGEGSRLTVL.